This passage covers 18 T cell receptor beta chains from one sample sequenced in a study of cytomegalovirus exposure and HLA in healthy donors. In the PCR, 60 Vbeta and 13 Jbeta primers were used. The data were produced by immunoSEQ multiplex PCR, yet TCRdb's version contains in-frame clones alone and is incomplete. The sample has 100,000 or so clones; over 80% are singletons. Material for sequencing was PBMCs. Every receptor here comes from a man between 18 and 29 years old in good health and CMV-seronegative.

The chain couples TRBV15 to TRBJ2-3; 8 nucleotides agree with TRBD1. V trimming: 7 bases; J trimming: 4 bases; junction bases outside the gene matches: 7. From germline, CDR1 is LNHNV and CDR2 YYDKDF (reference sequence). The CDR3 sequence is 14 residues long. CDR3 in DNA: TGTGCCACCACCCCTGACAGGGGCCCAGATACGCAGTATTTT. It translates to CATTPDRGPDTQYF. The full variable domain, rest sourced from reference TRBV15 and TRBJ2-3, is DAMVIQNPRYQVTQFGKPVTLSCSQTLNHNVMYWYQQKSSQAPKLLFHYYDKDFNNEADTPDNFQSRRPNTSFCFLDIRSPGLGDTAMYLCATTPDRGPDTQYFGPGTRLTVL.

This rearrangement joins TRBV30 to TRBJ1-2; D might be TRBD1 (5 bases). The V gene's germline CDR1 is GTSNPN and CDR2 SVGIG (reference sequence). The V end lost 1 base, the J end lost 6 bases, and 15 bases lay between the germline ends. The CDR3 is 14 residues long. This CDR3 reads CAWSASRQIHGYTF. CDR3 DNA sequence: TGTGCCTGGAGTGCATCGCGACAGATCCATGGCTACACCTTC.

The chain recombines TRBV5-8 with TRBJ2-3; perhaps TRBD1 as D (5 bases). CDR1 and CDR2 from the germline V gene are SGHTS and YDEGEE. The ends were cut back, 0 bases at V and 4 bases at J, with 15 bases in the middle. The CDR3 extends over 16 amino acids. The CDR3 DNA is TGTGCCAGCAGCTTGGGTAGACAGCCCGAGGCAGATACGCAGTATTTT. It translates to CASSLGRQPEADTQYF.

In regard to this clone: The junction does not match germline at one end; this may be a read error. The CDR3 protein is CASSDSGTGKFF. In DNA, the CDR3 is TGTGCCAGCAGTGACTCCGGGACAGGGAAGTTCTTC. The chain is built from TRBV6-6 and TRBJ2-1, with 9 positions matching TRBD1. This CDR3 region has 12 residues. Germline V gene sequence: CDR1 MNHNY, CDR2 SVGAGI (reference sequence).

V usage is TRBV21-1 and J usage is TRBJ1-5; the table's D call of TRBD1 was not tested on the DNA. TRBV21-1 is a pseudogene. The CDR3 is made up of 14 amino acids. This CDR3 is CASSNRVSNQPQHF. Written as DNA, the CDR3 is TGTGCCAGCAGTAACAGAGTAAGCAATCAGCCCCAGCATTTT.

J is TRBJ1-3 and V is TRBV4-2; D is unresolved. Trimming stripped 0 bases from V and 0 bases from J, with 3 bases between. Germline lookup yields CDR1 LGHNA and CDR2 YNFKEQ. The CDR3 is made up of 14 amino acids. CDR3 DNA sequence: TGTGCCAGCAGCCAAGAGAGCTCTGGAAACACCATATATTTT. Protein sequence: CASSQESSGNTIYF.

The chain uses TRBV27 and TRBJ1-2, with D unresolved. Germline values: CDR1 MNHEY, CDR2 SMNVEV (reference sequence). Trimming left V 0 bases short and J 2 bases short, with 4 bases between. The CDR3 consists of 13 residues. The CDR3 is CASSLSLNYGYTF. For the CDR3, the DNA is TGTGCCAGCAGTTTATCTCTCAACTATGGCTACACCTTC.

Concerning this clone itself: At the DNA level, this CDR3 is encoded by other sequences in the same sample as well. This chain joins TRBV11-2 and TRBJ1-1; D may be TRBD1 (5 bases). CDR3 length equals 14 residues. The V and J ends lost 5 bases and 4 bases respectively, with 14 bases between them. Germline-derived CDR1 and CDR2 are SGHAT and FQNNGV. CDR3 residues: CASSPSTGGTEAFF. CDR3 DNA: TGTGCCAGCAGCCCTTCGACGGGGGGCACTGAAGCTTTCTTT.

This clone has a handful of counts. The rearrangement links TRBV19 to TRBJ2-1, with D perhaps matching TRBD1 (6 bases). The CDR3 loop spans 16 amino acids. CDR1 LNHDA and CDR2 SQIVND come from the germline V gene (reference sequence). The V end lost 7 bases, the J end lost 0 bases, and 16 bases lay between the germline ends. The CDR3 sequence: CASTPLGQSSYNEQFF. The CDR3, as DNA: TGTGCCAGTACTCCTTTAGGACAGAGCTCCTACAATGAGCAGTTCTTC.

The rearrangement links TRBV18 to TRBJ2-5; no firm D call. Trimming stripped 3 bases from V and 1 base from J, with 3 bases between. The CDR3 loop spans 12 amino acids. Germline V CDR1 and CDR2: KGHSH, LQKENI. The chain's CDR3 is CASSPSQETQYF. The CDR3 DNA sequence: TGTGCCAGCTCACCGAGCCAAGAGACCCAGTACTTC.

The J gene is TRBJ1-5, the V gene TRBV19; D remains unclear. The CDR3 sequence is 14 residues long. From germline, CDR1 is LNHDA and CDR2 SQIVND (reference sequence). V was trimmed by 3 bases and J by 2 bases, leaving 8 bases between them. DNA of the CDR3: TGTGCCAGTAGTATTAACAGTCGCAATCAGCCCCAGCATTTT. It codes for CASSINSRNQPQHF.

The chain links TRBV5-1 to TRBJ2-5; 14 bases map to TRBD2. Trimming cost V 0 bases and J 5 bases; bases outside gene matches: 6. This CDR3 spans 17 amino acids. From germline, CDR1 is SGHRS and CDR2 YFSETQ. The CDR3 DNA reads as TGCGCCAGCAGCTTGGGAGGGACTAGCGGGAGTTTTGAGACCCAGTACTTC. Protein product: CASSLGGTSGSFETQYF.

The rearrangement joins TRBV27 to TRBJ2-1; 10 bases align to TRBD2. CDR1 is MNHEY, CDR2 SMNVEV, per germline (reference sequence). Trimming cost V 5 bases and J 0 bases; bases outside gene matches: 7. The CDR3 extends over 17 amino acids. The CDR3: CASSQGLAELSYNEQFF. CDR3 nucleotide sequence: TGTGCCAGCAGTCAAGGACTAGCGGAGCTCTCCTACAATGAGCAGTTCTTC.

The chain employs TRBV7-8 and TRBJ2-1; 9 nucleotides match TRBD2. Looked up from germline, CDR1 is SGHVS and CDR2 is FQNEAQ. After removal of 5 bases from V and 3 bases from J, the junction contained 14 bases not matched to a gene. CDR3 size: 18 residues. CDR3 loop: CASSLPSGTSRNYNEQFF. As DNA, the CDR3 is TGTGCCAGCAGCCTCCCTTCTGGGACTAGCAGAAACTACAATGAGCAGTTCTTC.

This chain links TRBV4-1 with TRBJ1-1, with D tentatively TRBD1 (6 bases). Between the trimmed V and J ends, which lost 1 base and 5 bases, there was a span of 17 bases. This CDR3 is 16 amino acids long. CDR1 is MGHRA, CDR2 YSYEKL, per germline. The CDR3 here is CASSQGGGRGRTEAFF. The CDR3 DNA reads TGCGCCAGCAGCCAAGGAGGAGGCAGGGGAAGAACTGAAGCTTTCTTT.

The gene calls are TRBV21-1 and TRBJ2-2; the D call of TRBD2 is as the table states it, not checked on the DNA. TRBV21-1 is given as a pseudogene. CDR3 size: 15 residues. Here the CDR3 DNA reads TGTGCCAGCAGCAAAGTGGTACGGGAGGGCCGGGGAGCTGTTTTT. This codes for CASSKVVREGRGAVF.

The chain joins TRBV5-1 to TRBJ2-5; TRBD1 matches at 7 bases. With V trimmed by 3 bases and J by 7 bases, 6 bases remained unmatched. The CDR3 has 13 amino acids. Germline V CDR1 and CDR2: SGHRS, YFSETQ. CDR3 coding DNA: TGCGCCAGCAGCTGGGACAGCGGCGGGACCCAGTACTTC. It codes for CASSWDSGGTQYF.

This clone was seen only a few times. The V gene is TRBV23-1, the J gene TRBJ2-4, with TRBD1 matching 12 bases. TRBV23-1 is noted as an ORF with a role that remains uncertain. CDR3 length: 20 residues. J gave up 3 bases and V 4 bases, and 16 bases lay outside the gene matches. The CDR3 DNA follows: TGCGCCAGCAGTCCCCCTCGAGGGGACAGGGGGCGAGAGAGCAAAAACATTCAGTACTTC. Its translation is CASSPPRGDRGRESKNIQYF.